The T cell receptor (beta chain) under discussion was sequenced for a study of blood T cell repertoires in COVID-19. Study information: Material from acute and convalescent COVID-19 was sourced from the United States, Italy and Spain.

V gave up 7 bases and J gave up 5 bases, with 14 bases separating them. Germline V lookup: CDR1 MDHEN, CDR2 SYDVKM. CDR3 size: 13 residues. Clones were read by immunoSEQ multiplex PCR, and TCRdb kept only the in-frame ones, dropping some. The sample has about 180,000 clones; roughly 88% are singletons. The TCR sequence derives from a man aged 60-69 years with acute or convalescent COVID-19. The sequenced material came from peripheral blood. The chain is built from TRBV28 and TRBJ2-5; weak D call: TRBD1 (6 bases). This CDR3 is CASITGLGETQYF. CDR3 DNA: TGTGCCAGCATTACAGGGTTGGGGGAGACCCAGTACTTC.